This T cell receptor (beta chain) was recorded in a study of control samples from healthy donors and cancer patients (dated by TCRdb to the early 2020s). The method was the immunoSEQ multiplex PCR assay. TCRdb carries this immuneACCESS record with in-frame sequences only. Its versions omit some clonotypes, under half of them owing to an unresolved V gene in the studies checked, with the rest unexplained. In all, the sample holds roughly 130,000 clones, and 93% of those were seen once. Of the sample, 1.5% to 2% falls within the top ten clones. V and J are truncated by 4 bases and 7 bases respectively, leaving an intervening sequence of 12 bases. For CDR1 and CDR2, the germline V gene (reference sequence) lists SGHNT and YYREEE. The CDR3 sequence holds 12 residues, the cysteine and phenylalanine included. Just CDR3 DNA is preserved here, 36 bases in frame from base 1. As to this clone: Its binding antigen is unknown. It has no much larger one-base neighbor in the sample; base qualities were not kept.

The sequence derives from a man between 45 and 60 years old with head and neck cancer. The material sequenced was PBMCs. Here the chain combines TRBV5-4 and TRBJ2-7, with a tentative D call of TRBD1 or TRBD2, each matching 5 bases. The CDR3 amino acid sequence is: CASSLSEGEQYF. At the DNA level, the sequence is TGTGCCAGCAGCCTGTCCGAGGGGGAGCAGTACTTC.